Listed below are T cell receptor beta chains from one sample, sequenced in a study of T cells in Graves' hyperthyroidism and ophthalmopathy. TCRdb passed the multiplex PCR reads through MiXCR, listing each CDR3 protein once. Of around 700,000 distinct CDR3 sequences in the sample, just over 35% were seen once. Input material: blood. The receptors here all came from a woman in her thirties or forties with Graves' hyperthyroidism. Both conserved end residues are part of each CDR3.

CDR3aa: CASRTGPTSSYEQYF
len: 15
j_gene: TRBJ2-7
v_gene: TRBV6-1

CDR3aa: CASSYLWRGNGYTF
len: 14
j_gene: TRBJ1-2
v_gene: TRBV7-2

CDR3aa: CAISDPTGVSYEQYF
len: 15
j_gene: TRBJ2-7
v_gene: TRBV10-3

CDR3aa: CASSPDRSGANVPTF
len: 15
j_gene: TRBJ2-6
v_gene: TRBV7-8

CDR3aa: CASSPNWGTEAFF
len: 13
j_gene: TRBJ1-1
v_gene: TRBV11-2

CDR3aa: CASFYPGGETQYF
len: 13
j_gene: TRBJ2-5
v_gene: TRBV12-3/TRBV12-4

CDR3aa: CASSQDRGAMNAEAFF
len: 16
j_gene: TRBJ1-1
v_gene: TRBV4-3

CDR3aa: CASSPYGQVNEKLFF
len: 15
j_gene: TRBJ1-4
v_gene: TRBV7-8

CDR3aa: CASTKTAPQGSGNTIYF
len: 17
j_gene: TRBJ1-3
v_gene: TRBV19

CDR3aa: CASSQASEGGYTF
len: 13
j_gene: TRBJ1-2
v_gene: TRBV4-3

CDR3aa: CASSRDASSGNTIYF
len: 15
j_gene: TRBJ1-3
v_gene: TRBV6-5

CDR3aa: CASRILGTGGWDTEAFF
len: 17
j_gene: TRBJ1-1
v_gene: TRBV6-5

CDR3aa: CSVDSASANYGYTF
len: 14
j_gene: TRBJ1-2
v_gene: TRBV29-1

CDR3aa: CASKLRRDGYTF
len: 12
j_gene: TRBJ1-2
v_gene: TRBV6-1

CDR3aa: CATSSQDAEKYF
len: 12
j_gene: TRBJ2-7
v_gene: TRBV15

CDR3aa: CASSAASGGAHEQYF
len: 15
j_gene: TRBJ2-7
v_gene: TRBV9

CDR3aa: CSAETVTNYGYTF
len: 13
j_gene: TRBJ1-2
v_gene: TRBV20-1

CDR3aa: CASSQDPQVYRNTIYF
len: 16
j_gene: TRBJ1-3
v_gene: TRBV4-1

CDR3aa: CSATDRGRFVFSYEQYF
len: 17
j_gene: TRBJ2-7
v_gene: TRBV20-1

CDR3aa: CSARDKGTEQYF
len: 12
j_gene: TRBJ2-7
v_gene: TRBV20-1

CDR3aa: CASTFSVVTNEKLFF
len: 15
j_gene: TRBJ1-4
v_gene: TRBV10-2

CDR3aa: CASSLYGGPYGYTF
len: 14
j_gene: TRBJ1-2
v_gene: TRBV27

CDR3aa: CASSDVFRDSSYNSPLHF
len: 18
j_gene: TRBJ1-6
v_gene: TRBV7-2

CDR3aa: CASVARGEAFF
len: 11
j_gene: TRBJ1-1
v_gene: TRBV6-6

CDR3aa: CASSTRWGTGSVNTEAFF
len: 18
j_gene: TRBJ1-1
v_gene: TRBV19

CDR3aa: CASSLFRDRGYNEKLFF
len: 17
j_gene: TRBJ1-4
v_gene: TRBV7-9

CDR3aa: CASRSTSGVQETQYF
len: 15
j_gene: TRBJ2-5
v_gene: TRBV12-3/TRBV12-4

CDR3aa: CASSLNGLHPSF
len: 12
j_gene: TRBJ1-2
v_gene: TRBV5-8

CDR3aa: CASSFGNSAYEQYF
len: 14
j_gene: TRBJ2-7
v_gene: TRBV5-6

CDR3aa: CASSYRVFSYEQYF
len: 14
j_gene: TRBJ2-7
v_gene: TRBV10-3

CDR3aa: CASSPQGGARATQPQHF
len: 17
j_gene: TRBJ1-5
v_gene: TRBV5-1

CDR3aa: CASPGASPLYGYTF
len: 14
j_gene: TRBJ1-2
v_gene: TRBV25-1

CDR3aa: CSIGSGGANYGYTF
len: 14
j_gene: TRBJ1-2
v_gene: TRBV29-1

CDR3aa: CASSVIPGRGSTEAFF
len: 16
j_gene: TRBJ1-1
v_gene: TRBV2

CDR3aa: CASSEALNEQYF
len: 12
j_gene: TRBJ2-7
v_gene: TRBV2

CDR3aa: CAGGRGFSYEQYF
len: 13
j_gene: TRBJ2-7
v_gene: TRBV2

CDR3aa: CSARDDQPQHF
len: 11
j_gene: TRBJ1-5
v_gene: TRBV20-1

CDR3aa: CASSEYVGQGAGTGELFF
len: 18
j_gene: TRBJ2-2
v_gene: TRBV25-1

CDR3aa: CASSNGRNQPQHF
len: 13
j_gene: TRBJ1-5
v_gene: TRBV13

CDR3aa: CASSKGPITDTQYF
len: 14
j_gene: TRBJ2-3
v_gene: TRBV25-1

CDR3aa: CASSIYRDGYTF
len: 12
j_gene: TRBJ1-2
v_gene: TRBV10-3

CDR3aa: CAISERMRQGLEKLFF
len: 16
j_gene: TRBJ1-4
v_gene: TRBV10-3

CDR3aa: CSVEGDGYTF
len: 10
j_gene: TRBJ1-2
v_gene: TRBV29-1

CDR3aa: CASSFRDRPNTEAFF
len: 15
j_gene: TRBJ1-1
v_gene: TRBV6-5

CDR3aa: CASSLDGTSSMKKLFF
len: 16
j_gene: TRBJ1-4
v_gene: TRBV7-9

CDR3aa: CASSPRESYYGYTF
len: 14
j_gene: TRBJ1-2
v_gene: TRBV4-3